Detailed here is one TCR beta chain. The data were produced by immunoSEQ multiplex PCR, yet TCRdb's version contains in-frame clones alone and is incomplete. The table records approximately 88,000 clones, about 93% of them present only once. This record belongs to a study of T cell changes during pregnancy in multiple sclerosis. The CDR3 extends over 17 amino acids. J gave up 4 bases and V 5 bases, and 9 bases lay outside the gene matches. CDR1 is SGHTA, CDR2 FQGTGA, per germline. The sequence was obtained from a female donor with multiple sclerosis, enrolled in a pregnancy study. The chain recombines TRBV7-3 with TRBJ2-2; 11 nucleotides align to TRBD2. The specimen was peripheral blood, collected in the first trimester of pregnancy. The CDR3 DNA is TGTGCCAGCAGCCCCTTCTTAGCGGGGGGGAGCACCGGGGAGCTGTTTTTT. It specifies CASSPFLAGGSTGELFF.